The 7 T cell receptor beta chains listed next were all sequenced from one sample in a study of blood T cell repertoires in COVID-19. TCRdb's table, derived via immunoSEQ multiplex PCR, lists solely in-frame clones and lacks some. The sample includes 250,000 to 350,000 clones, 70% to 90% seen only once; the top ten take 10% to 15%. Sequencing was performed on peripheral blood. The receptor set was obtained from an older woman with COVID-19, enrolled during active disease.

Comment on this clone: The same CDR3 also results from other DNA sequences found in this sample. V and J are TRBV7-2 and TRBJ2-1; weak D call: TRBD2 (5 bases). V lost 4 bases, J lost 3 bases, and 10 bases lay in between. This CDR3 has 14 amino acids. The germline V gene encodes CDR1 SGHTA and CDR2 FQGNSA. CDR3 sequence: CASSSPGSYNEQFF. In nucleotides, the CDR3 is TGTGCCAGCAGCTCCCCGGGGAGCTACAATGAGCAGTTCTTC.

The V and J genes are TRBV7-3 and TRBJ2-7, with 7 bases matching TRBD1. This CDR3 comprises 15 residues. The V and J ends lost 6 bases and 0 bases, in that order; junction bases with no gene match: 8. Germline-derived CDR1 and CDR2 are SGHTA and FQGTGA. CDR3 nucleotides: TGTGCCAGCAGTCCGGACAGGCTCTACTCCTACGAGCAGTACTTC. Protein: CASSPDRLYSYEQYF.

The chain is built from TRBV19 and TRBJ2-3, with TRBD1 as a possible D gene (6 bases). V lost 6 bases and J lost 0, with 13 bases in between. The CDR3 covers 15 residues. Germline CDR1 is LNHDA and CDR2 is SQIVND (reference sequence). The CDR3 sequence: CASSARRGSTDTQYF. DNA for the CDR3: TGTGCCAGTAGCGCCCGCAGGGGAAGCACAGATACGCAGTATTTT.

V usage is TRBV5-1 and J usage is TRBJ1-4; weak D call: TRBD1 (6 bases). V was pared by 0 bases and J by 6 bases, with 9 bases between. The CDR3 loop spans 14 amino acids. Germline loops: CDR1 SGHRS, CDR2 YFSETQ. CDR3 region: CASSLAGVDEKLFF. CDR3 nucleotides: TGCGCCAGCAGCTTGGCAGGGGTAGATGAAAAACTGTTTTTT.

The chain uses TRBV19 and TRBJ1-6; a weak D match, TRBD1 (5 bases). Trimming removed 5 bases at V and 7 bases at J, with 6 bases between. The CDR3 spans 12 residues. CDR1 is LNHDA, CDR2 SQIVND, per germline (reference sequence). The DNA for the CDR3 is TGTGCCAGTAGTGCAGGGAATTCACCCCTCCACTTT. This translates into CASSAGNSPLHF.

The genes are TRBV3-1 (or the pseudogene TRBV3-2) and TRBJ1-1; 8 bases map to TRBD1. The CDR3 covers 16 residues. V was clipped by 4 bases and J by 3 bases; unmatched bases: 10. Germline CDR1 and CDR2: LGHDT and YNNKEL (reference sequence). CDR3 nucleotides: TGTGCCAGCAGCCCATATCGGACAGGGCGGGACACTGAAGCTTTCTTT. Translated, it gives CASSPYRTGRDTEAFF.

The V call is TRBV28, the J call TRBJ2-7; TRBD1 might be the D (5 bases). The CDR3 has 14 amino acids. Germline V lookup: CDR1 MDHEN, CDR2 SYDVKM. V shed 2 bases and J shed 3 bases, with 11 bases lying between them. DNA for the CDR3: TGTGCCAGCAGTTTAAGGGGCCTAGTCTACGAGCAGTACTTC. This sequence encodes CASSLRGLVYEQYF.